Listed here is a single T cell receptor (beta chain). Its antigen is unknown. The sample belongs to a study of T cell responses to AZD1222 COVID-19 vaccine. General study points: In the spike-specific TCR repertoire, nearly half reportedly target unmutated variant regions.

V shed 2 bases and J 1 base; nucleotides not matched to a gene: 6. The germline CDR1 and CDR2 sequences are LGHNA and YSLEER. There are 16 residues in the CDR3. Repertoires were generated with immunoSEQ multiplex PCR, while TCRdb's copy carries only in-frame clones and drops some. The sample records roughly 150,000 clones, roughly 91% being singletons. The chain is built from TRBV4-3 and TRBJ2-3; TRBD2 aligns across 7 bases. The material was peripheral blood, obtained on day 0 of AZD1222 vaccination. The receptor was derived from an adult in good health. The CDR3, as DNA: TGCGCCAGCAGCCAACAATATAGCGGGCGCACAGATACGCAGTATTTT. It is translated as CASSQQYSGRTDTQYF.